Given below is one T cell receptor beta chain in context. The antigen is not known. The V segment lost 5 bases and the J segment 5 bases; nucleotides outside the gene matches: 19. This CDR3 is built from 21 residues. Germline CDR1 is KGHSH and CDR2 is LQKENI. These data are taken from a study of cytomegalovirus exposure and HLA in healthy donors. Study-level background: A prior study identified some 100 million unique TCR beta sequences from roughly 180 million T cells.

Findings of the study overall: Researchers counted around 180 TCR beta chains as cytomegalovirus-associated. CMV serostatus was the sole immune exposure data available.

Primers: 60 Vbeta forward and 13 Jbeta reverse. TCRdb's table, derived via immunoSEQ multiplex PCR, lists solely in-frame clones and lacks some. This table holds 110,000 or so clones, 69% found once. The clonotype originates from a man aged 25-45 years in good health and CMV-seronegative. The rearrangement joins TRBV18 to TRBJ2-2, with 14 bases that match TRBD2. The sample taken for sequencing was PBMCs. The CDR3 spells CASSSLRRVGTSGSRTGELFF. The CDR3 DNA follows: TGTGCCAGCTCATCACTACGGAGGGTCGGGACTAGCGGGAGTAGGACCGGGGAGCTGTTTTTT.